This TCR beta chain was profiled in a study of long-term antiretroviral therapy in people with HIV. No fewer than two post-ART and no fewer than one pre-ART PBMC samples existed for each donor. United States facilities provided treatment to all participants with HIV. Trimming pared 0 bases from V and 0 bases from J, leaving 9 bases between. CDR1 LGHNA and CDR2 YSLEER come from the germline V gene. This CDR3 spans 16 amino acids. Regarding this clone: Its matching antigen is unknown.

Study results and limitations: Neither ART adherence, viral resistance nor therapy changes were documented.

immunoSEQ v3.0 was run at survey level. The study targeted roughly 35,000-50,000 T-cell genomes per sample in sequencing. Produced via immunoSEQ multiplex PCR; TCRdb's table is partial and in-frame only. The data hold some 26,000 clones, with approximately 85% observed a single time. V is TRBV4-3 and J is TRBJ1-3, with D uncertain. This TCR was recovered from a middle-aged man with HIV. This specimen was unsorted PBMCs, taken 2.9 years after starting antiretroviral therapy. Here the CDR3 DNA reads TGCGCCAGCAGCCAAGAAAGGTTCGTCTCTGGAAACACCATATATTTT. It translates to CASSQERFVSGNTIYF.